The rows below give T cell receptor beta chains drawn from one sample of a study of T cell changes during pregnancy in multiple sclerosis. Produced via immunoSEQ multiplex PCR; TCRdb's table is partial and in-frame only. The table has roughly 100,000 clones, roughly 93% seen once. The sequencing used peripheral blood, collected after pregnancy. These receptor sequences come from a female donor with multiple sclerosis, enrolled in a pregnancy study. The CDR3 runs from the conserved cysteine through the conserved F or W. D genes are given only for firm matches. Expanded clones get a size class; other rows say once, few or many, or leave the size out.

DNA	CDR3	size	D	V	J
TGTGCCAGCAGCAAACCGGCTAGCGGCCTACGATTC	CASSKPASGLRF	-	-	TRBV21-1	TRBJ2-7
TGTGCCAGCTCACCGTCGGGATCAAGGGGGGAGCAGTACTTC	CASSPSGSRGEQYF	-	-	TRBV18	TRBJ2-7
TGTGCCAGCAGTCCGGGACAAAGCTCCTACGAGCAGTACTTC	CASSPGQSSYEQYF	once	-	TRBV7-7	TRBJ2-7
TGTGCCAGCAGTCGCAACAGTAACGAGCAGTACTTC	CASSRNSNEQYF	-	-	TRBV5-4	TRBJ2-7
TGTGCCAGCAGCACCGGGACTAGCGGGGTTGATGAGCAGTTCTTC	CASSTGTSGVDEQFF	-	TRBD2	TRBV7-3	TRBJ2-1
TGCGCCAGCAGTCCCTTGACCGGGACAGGTCTCTACGAGCAGTACTTC	CASSPLTGTGLYEQYF	-	TRBD1	TRBV5-1	TRBJ2-7
TGTGCCAGCAGCCCCCTTGTTTATCAGCCCCAGCATTTT	CASSPLVYQPQHF	-	-	TRBV7-2	TRBJ1-5
TGTGCTAGTGGTTTGGTACTCGGGTCAGGGAATCAGCCCCAGCATTTT	CASGLVLGSGNQPQHF	-	-	TRBV12-5	TRBJ1-5
TGTGCCAGCAGTGAAAGGACATCTGGAAACACCATATATTTT	CASSERTSGNTIYF	-	-	TRBV2	TRBJ1-3
TGTGCCAGCAGTCAACGGAGCGGGAGAAACACCGGGGAGCTGTTTTTT	CASSQRSGRNTGELFF	-	TRBD2	TRBV27	TRBJ2-2
TGTGCCAGCAGACCGGGGGGTGGGGAGACCCAGTACTTC	CASRPGGGETQYF	-	TRBD2	TRBV27	TRBJ2-5
TGCAGCGTTGAAGAAGGGGGAACTGGAAACACCATATATTTT	CSVEEGGTGNTIYF	-	-	TRBV29-1	TRBJ1-3
TGTGCCAGCAGCCCAACAGGGCCCCCAGCAGATACGCAGTATTTT	CASSPTGPPADTQYF	-	-	TRBV7-3	TRBJ2-3
TGTGCCAGTTGGGACAGGCTGAACACTGAAGCTTTCTTT	CASWDRLNTEAFF	-	TRBD1	TRBV19	TRBJ1-1
TGTGCCAGCAGCTCTATAGGGGGGGGAGGGGCCTACAATGAGCAGTTCTTC	CASSSIGGGGAYNEQFF	-	-	TRBV7-2	TRBJ2-1
TGTGCCAGCAGTGTCCTGCCTATCCTCTCCTACGAGCAGTACTTC	CASSVLPILSYEQYF	-	-	TRBV6-1	TRBJ2-7
TGTGCCAGCAGCTTGAGGGCGGGTGCCCTCCAATACACTGAAGCTTTCTTT	CASSLRAGALQYTEAFF	-	-	TRBV5-4	TRBJ1-1
TGTGCCAGCAGCTCTAGCGGGAGTCCCACCGGGGAGCTGTTTTTT	CASSSSGSPTGELFF	-	TRBD2	TRBV7-2	TRBJ2-2
TGCGCCAGCAGCTTGGGTGGAGGGAAGGGATCACCCCTCCACTTT	CASSLGGGKGSPLHF	-	-	TRBV5-1	TRBJ1-6
TGTGCCAGCAGTGAAGTGGGGATCACAGGGGGTTACGAGCAGTACTTC	CASSEVGITGGYEQYF	-	TRBD1	TRBV2	TRBJ2-7
TGTGCCAGCAGCGAAACCGGGACAGGGGTAACCTACGAGCAGTACTTC	CASSETGTGVTYEQYF	-	TRBD1	TRBV2	TRBJ2-7
TGCGCCAGCAGCTTGGCCCGGGGGTTTGCAGATACGCAGTATTTT	CASSLARGFADTQYF	-	-	TRBV5-1	TRBJ2-3
TGTGCCAGCAGTTCTTACAGGGACGATAACTATGGCTACACCTTC	CASSSYRDDNYGYTF	-	-	TRBV27	TRBJ1-2
TGTGCCAGCAGTGACTCGGAGTCGGGACAGGGCTTGCGGGAGACCCAGTACTTC	CASSDSESGQGLRETQYF	-	TRBD1	TRBV6-4	TRBJ2-5
TGTGCCAGCAGCTTAGGGGTGGGCCGGGGTCAAGAGACCCAGTACTTC	CASSLGVGRGQETQYF	-	-	TRBV11-2	TRBJ2-5
TGTGCCTGTAAAAGACAGGGCAGCTATGGCTACACCTTC	CACKRQGSYGYTF	-	TRBD1	TRBV30	TRBJ1-2
TGTGCCAGCAGCCTCCGATCCCGGGACAACTACGAGCAGTACTTC	CASSLRSRDNYEQYF	-	-	TRBV7-2	TRBJ2-7
TGTGCCATCTCGGGGATGGCTGAAGCTTTCTTT	CAISGMAEAFF	-	-	TRBV10-3	TRBJ1-1
TGCGCCAGCAGCTTGGGACAGCAAACCTTTAACTATGGCTACACCTTC	CASSLGQQTFNYGYTF	-	-	TRBV5-1	TRBJ1-2
TGTGCCACCTTTTATACTGGGGCCAACGTCCTGACTTTC	CATFYTGANVLTF	once	-	TRBV5-4	TRBJ2-6
TGCAGCCTCAAGGGGCCCCGGGAGACGCAGTATTTT	CSLKGPRETQYF	-	-	TRBV29-1	TRBJ2-3
TGTGCCAGCAGTACCGGGACCGGGACAGGGGGCGAGGGCGAGCAGTACTTC	CASSTGTGTGGEGEQYF	-	TRBD1	TRBV27	TRBJ2-7
TGTGCCAGCAGCTCATCATCGAGCTCCTACGAGCAGTACTTC	CASSSSSSSYEQYF	-	-	TRBV5-5	TRBJ2-7
TGCGCCAGCAGCAGAACGCGGGGGAACACCGGGGAGCTGTTTTTT	CASSRTRGNTGELFF	-	-	TRBV5-1	TRBJ2-2
TGTGCCAGCAGCTTTTCGACCGGGGAGCTGTTTTTT	CASSFSTGELFF	-	-	TRBV7-6	TRBJ2-2
TGTGCCAGCAGCTTAATTCCTGACAGTATCAATGAGCAGTTCTTC	CASSLIPDSINEQFF	once	-	TRBV7-6	TRBJ2-1
TGTGCCAGCAGTTATCCACCGACAGGGGCGAACACTGAAGCTTTCTTT	CASSYPPTGANTEAFF	-	TRBD1	TRBV6-6	TRBJ1-1
TGTGCCAGCACTCAACAGGGGGCCCTGGGCACTGAAGCTTTCTTT	CASTQQGALGTEAFF	-	TRBD1	TRBV2	TRBJ1-1
TGTGCCACCAGCAGAGGAAGGGCGGGCTCCTACGAGCAGTACTTC	CATSRGRAGSYEQYF	once	-	TRBV15	TRBJ2-7
TGTGCCAGAGGACAGGGCGGGTACGAGCAGTACTTC	CARGQGGYEQYF	-	TRBD1	TRBV2	TRBJ2-7
TGCGCCAGCAGCTTGGCGGGGAGCTCCTACAATGAGCAGTTCTTC	CASSLAGSSYNEQFF	once	-	TRBV5-1	TRBJ2-1
TGTGCCAGCAGCTTTGACGGAGCGGGGGTCTACGAGCAGTACTTC	CASSFDGAGVYEQYF	-	TRBD2	TRBV5-5	TRBJ2-7
TGCGCCAGCAGCCCCGACGGGACAGCGGGGGAGCTGTTTTTT	CASSPDGTAGELFF	-	TRBD1	TRBV5-1	TRBJ2-2
TGTGCCAGCAGTGAAGACAGGGGGGCTAACACCGGGGAGCTGTTTTTT	CASSEDRGANTGELFF	-	TRBD1	TRBV6-1	TRBJ2-2
TGTGCCAGCAGTTCTGCTGGCCCCCAAGAGACCCAGTACTTC	CASSSAGPQETQYF	-	-	TRBV28	TRBJ2-5